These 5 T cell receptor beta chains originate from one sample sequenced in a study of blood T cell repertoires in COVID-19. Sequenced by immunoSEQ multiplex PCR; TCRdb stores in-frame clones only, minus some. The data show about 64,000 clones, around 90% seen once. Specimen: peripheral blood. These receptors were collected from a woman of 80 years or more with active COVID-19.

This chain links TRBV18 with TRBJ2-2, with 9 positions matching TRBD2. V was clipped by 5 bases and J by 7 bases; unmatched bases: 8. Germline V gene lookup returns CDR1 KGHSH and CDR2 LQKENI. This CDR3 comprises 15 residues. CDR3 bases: TGTGCCAGCTCAAGGAGCCTAGCGGGAAACGGGGAGCTGTTTTTT. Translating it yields CASSRSLAGNGELFF. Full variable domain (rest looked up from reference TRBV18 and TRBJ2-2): NAGVMQNPRHLVRRRGQEARLRCSPMKGHSHVYWYRQLPEEGLKFMVYLQKENIIDESGMPKERFSAEFPKEGPSILRIQQVVRGDSAAYFCASSRSLAGNGELFFGEGSRLTVL.

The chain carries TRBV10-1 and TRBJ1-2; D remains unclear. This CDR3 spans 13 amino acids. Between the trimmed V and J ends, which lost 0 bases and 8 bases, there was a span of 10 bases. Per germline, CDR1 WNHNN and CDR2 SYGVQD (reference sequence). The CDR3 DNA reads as TGCGCCAGCAGTGAGTCCTTAACTTGGGGCTACACCTTC. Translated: CASSESLTWGYTF.

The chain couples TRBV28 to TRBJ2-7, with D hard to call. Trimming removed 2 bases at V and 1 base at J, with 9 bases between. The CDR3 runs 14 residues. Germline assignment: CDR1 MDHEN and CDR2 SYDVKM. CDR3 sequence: CASSLVGRSYEQYF. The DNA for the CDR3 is TGTGCCAGCAGTTTAGTTGGCAGGTCCTACGAGCAGTACTTC.

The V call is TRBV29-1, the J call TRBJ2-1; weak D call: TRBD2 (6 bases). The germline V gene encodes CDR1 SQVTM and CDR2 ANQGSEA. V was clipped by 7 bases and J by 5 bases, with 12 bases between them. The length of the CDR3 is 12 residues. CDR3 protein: CSGSWGDNEQFF. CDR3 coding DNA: TGCAGCGGATCATGGGGGGACAATGAGCAGTTCTTC.

This CDR3 is CASSSAPDPGTQYF. Here the CDR3 DNA reads TGTGCCAGCAGTTCGGCACCGGATCCAGGGACCCAGTACTTC. This sequence joins TRBV2 and TRBJ2-5; D is undetermined. CDR1 and CDR2 from the germline V gene are SNHLY and FYNNEI. The CDR3 contains 14 residues. Trimming removed 5 bases at V and 7 bases at J, with 17 bases between. The variable domain in full, completed from reference TRBV2 and TRBJ2-5, reads EPEVTQTPSHQVTQMGQEVILRCVPISNHLYFYWYRQILGQKVEFLVSFYNNEISEKSEIFDDQFSVERPDGSNFTLKIRSTKLEDSAMYFCASSSAPDPGTQYFGPGTRLLVL.